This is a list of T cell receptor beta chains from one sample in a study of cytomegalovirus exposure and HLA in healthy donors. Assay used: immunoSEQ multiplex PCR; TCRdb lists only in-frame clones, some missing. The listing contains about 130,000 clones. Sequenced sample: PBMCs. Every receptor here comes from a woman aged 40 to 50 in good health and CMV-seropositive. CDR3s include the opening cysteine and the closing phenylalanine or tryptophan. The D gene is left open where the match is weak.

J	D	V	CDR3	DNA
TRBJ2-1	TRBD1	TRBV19	CASSRVPTGGSDNEQFF	TGTGCCAGTAGTAGGGTGCCGACAGGGGGGTCGGACAATGAGCAGTTCTTC
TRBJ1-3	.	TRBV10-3	CAITGPQGNTIYF	TGTGCCATCACAGGCCCGCAAGGAAACACCATATATTTT
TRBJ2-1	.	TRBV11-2	CASSLARQQYYNEQFF	TGTGCCAGCAGCTTAGCCCGACAGCAATACTACAATGAGCAGTTCTTC
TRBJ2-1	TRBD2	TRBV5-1	CASSESASGRNEQFF	TGCGCCAGCAGTGAATCAGCTAGCGGGAGGAATGAGCAGTTCTTC
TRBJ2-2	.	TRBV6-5	CASSPGHSTGELFF	TGTGCCAGCAGTCCGGGACACAGCACCGGGGAGCTGTTTTTT
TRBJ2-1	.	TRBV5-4	CASSLGQSSYNEQFF	TGTGCCAGCAGCTTGGGACAGAGCTCCTACAATGAGCAGTTCTTC
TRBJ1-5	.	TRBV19	CASSSGGNQPQHF	TGTGCCAGTAGTTCAGGGGGCAATCAGCCCCAGCATTTT
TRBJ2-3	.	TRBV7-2	CASSLVPGSDTQYF	TGTGCCAGCAGCTTAGTTCCGGGATCAGATACGCAGTATTTT
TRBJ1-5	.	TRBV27	CASSSGTGNGPQHF	TGTGCCAGCAGTTCCGGGACTGGGAATGGGCCCCAGCATTTT
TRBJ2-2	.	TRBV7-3	CASSLNGGNTGELFF	TGTGCCAGCAGCTTAAACGGGGGGAACACCGGGGAGCTGTTTTTT
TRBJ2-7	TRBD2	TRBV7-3	CASSLTPLAGDGYEQYF	TGTGCCAGCAGCTTAACCCCTCTAGCGGGAGACGGGTACGAGCAGTACTTC
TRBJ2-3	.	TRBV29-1	CSVDSGVTDTQYF	TGCAGCGTTGATTCCGGGGTCACAGATACGCAGTATTTT
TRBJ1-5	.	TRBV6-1	CASNPRYGNQPQHF	TGTGCCAGCAATCCCCGCTATGGCAATCAGCCCCAGCATTTT
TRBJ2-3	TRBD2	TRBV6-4	CASSDRAGGPKDTQYF	TGTGCCAGCAGTGATCGGGCGGGAGGGCCGAAAGATACGCAGTATTTT
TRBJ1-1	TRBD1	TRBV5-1	CASSSPKTGDTEAFF	TGCGCCAGCAGCTCGCCCAAGACAGGGGACACTGAAGCTTTCTTT
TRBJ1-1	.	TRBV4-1	CASSQENRMSNTEAFF	TGCGCCAGCAGCCAAGAGAACAGGATGTCGAACACTGAAGCTTTCTTT
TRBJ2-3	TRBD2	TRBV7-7	CASSLGLATDTQYF	TGTGCTAGCAGCTTAGGACTAGCTACAGATACGCAGTATTTT
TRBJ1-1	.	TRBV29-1	CSVLTDMNTEAFF	TGCAGCGTTCTGACAGACATGAACACTGAAGCTTTCTTT
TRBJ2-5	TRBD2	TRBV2	CASSGGTSGIREQYF	TGTGCCAGCAGTGGAGGGACTAGCGGGATCCGGGAGCAGTACTTC
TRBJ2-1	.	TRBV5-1	CASSPSGPNNEQFF	TGCGCCAGCAGCCCCAGCGGACCTAACAATGAGCAGTTCTTC
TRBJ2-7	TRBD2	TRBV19	CASSISSGLNEQYF	TGTGCCAGTAGTATATCTAGCGGGCTCAACGAGCAGTACTTC
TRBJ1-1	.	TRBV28	CASSLFPGGSTEAFF	TGTGCCAGCAGTTTATTTCCGGGAGGGAGCACTGAAGCTTTCTTT
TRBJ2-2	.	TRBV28	CASERGSTGELFF	TGTGCCAGCGAAAGAGGGTCCACCGGGGAGCTGTTTTTT
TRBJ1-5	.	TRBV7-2	CASSLLYSNQPQHF	TGTGCCAGCAGCTTACTGTATAGCAATCAGCCCCAGCATTTT
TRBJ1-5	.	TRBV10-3	CAISERAGVQPQHF	TGTGCCATCAGTGAGAGGGCAGGGGTTCAGCCCCAGCATTTT
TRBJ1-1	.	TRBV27	CASRKQGLNTEAFF	TGTGCCAGCAGGAAACAGGGCTTGAACACTGAAGCTTTCTTT
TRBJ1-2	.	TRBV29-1	CSVEQRRGGTGGYTF	TGCAGCGTTGAACAGAGGAGGGGGGGAACTGGAGGCTACACCTTC
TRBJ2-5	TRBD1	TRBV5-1	CASSADRGFETQYF	TGCGCCAGCAGCGCGGACAGGGGCTTCGAGACCCAGTACTTC
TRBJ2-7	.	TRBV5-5	CASSIQGGVEQYF	TGTGCCAGCAGCATACAAGGGGGGGTAGAGCAGTACTTC
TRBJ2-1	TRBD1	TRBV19	CASSPPGQGWNEQFF	TGTGCCAGTAGTCCGCCGGGACAGGGATGGAATGAGCAGTTCTTC
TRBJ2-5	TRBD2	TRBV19	CASSPNRGGRVETQYF	TGTGCCAGTAGTCCCAATCGGGGAGGGAGGGTAGAGACCCAGTACTTC
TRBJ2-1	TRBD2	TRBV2	CASSEMASGSHEQFF	TGTGCCAGCAGTGAAATGGCTAGCGGGAGCCATGAGCAGTTCTTC
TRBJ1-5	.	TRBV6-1	CASSEATSNQPQHF	TGTGCCAGCAGTGAAGCGACATCGAATCAGCCCCAGCATTTT
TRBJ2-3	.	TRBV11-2	CASSLSVDTQYF	TGTGCCAGCAGCTTGTCAGTCGATACGCAGTATTTT
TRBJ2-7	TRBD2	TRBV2	CASRGTSGRAHEQYF	TGTGCCAGCAGGGGGACTAGCGGGAGGGCCCACGAGCAGTACTTC
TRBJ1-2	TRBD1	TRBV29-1	CGYRQGDGYTF	TGCGGTTATAGACAGGGGGATGGCTACACCTTC
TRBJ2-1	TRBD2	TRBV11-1	CASSFSGSDNEQFF	TGTGCCAGCAGCTTTAGCGGGAGCGACAATGAGCAGTTCTTC
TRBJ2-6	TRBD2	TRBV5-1	CASSLSGEGLYVLTF	TGCGCCAGCAGCTTGTCTGGGGAGGGGCTATACGTCCTGACTTTC
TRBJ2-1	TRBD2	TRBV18	CASSPVAGGSNEQFF	TGTGCCAGCTCACCCGTAGCGGGAGGGAGCAATGAGCAGTTCTTC
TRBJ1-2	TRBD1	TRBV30	CAWRQGEGLNYGYTF	TGTGCCTGGCGACAGGGTGAGGGCCTTAACTATGGCTACACCTTC
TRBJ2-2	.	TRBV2	CASSWDTTGELFF	TGTGCCAGCAGTTGGGACACCACCGGGGAGCTGTTTTTT
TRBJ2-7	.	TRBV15	CATSREANSMGAGTYEQYF	TGTGCCACCAGCAGAGAGGCCAACTCAATGGGGGCCGGGACCTACGAGCAGTACTTC
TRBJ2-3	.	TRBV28	CASSWGGSTDTQYF	TGTGCCAGCAGTTGGGGTGGGAGTACAGATACGCAGTATTTT
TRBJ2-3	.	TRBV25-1	CASSEFRGSTDTQYF	TGTGCCAGCAGTGAATTCCGAGGGAGCACAGATACGCAGTATTTT
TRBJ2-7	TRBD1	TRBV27	CASRPRDRGLYEQYF	TGTGCCAGCAGACCCCGGGACAGGGGGCTCTACGAGCAGTACTTC